The T cell receptor beta chain under discussion was sequenced for a study of T cell changes during pregnancy in multiple sclerosis. Profiled with immunoSEQ multiplex PCR; TCRdb holds only in-frame clones, not every one. Here the sample spans more than 40,000 clones, 89% being singletons. CDR1 is LGHNA and CDR2 is YSLEER in the germline V gene. The CDR3 covers 16 residues. J gave up 2 bases and V 0 bases, and 7 bases lay outside the gene matches. V usage is TRBV4-3 and J usage is TRBJ2-7; 7 bases fit TRBD2. Sequencing was performed on CD4+ T cells from peripheral blood mononuclear cells, taken in the first trimester of pregnancy. This TCR was recovered from a female donor with multiple sclerosis, enrolled in a pregnancy study. The CDR3 sequence: CASSQDVAGDPYEQYF. The CDR3, as DNA: TGCGCCAGCAGCCAAGACGTGGCGGGAGACCCCTACGAGCAGTACTTC.